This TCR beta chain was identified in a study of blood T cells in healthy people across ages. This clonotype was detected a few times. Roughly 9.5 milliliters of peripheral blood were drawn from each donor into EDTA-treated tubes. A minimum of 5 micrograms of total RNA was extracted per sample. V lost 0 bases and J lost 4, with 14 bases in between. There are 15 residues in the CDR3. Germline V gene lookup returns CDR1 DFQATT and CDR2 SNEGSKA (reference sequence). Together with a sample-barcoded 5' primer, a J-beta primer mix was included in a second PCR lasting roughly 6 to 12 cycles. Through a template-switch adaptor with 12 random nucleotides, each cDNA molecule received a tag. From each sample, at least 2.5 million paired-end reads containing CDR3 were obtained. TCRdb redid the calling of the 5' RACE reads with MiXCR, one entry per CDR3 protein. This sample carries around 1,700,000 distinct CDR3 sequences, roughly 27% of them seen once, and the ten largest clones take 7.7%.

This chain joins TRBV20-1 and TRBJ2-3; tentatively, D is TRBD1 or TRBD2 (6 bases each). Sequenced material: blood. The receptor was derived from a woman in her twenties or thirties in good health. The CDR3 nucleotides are TGCAGTGCTAGAGATAGCGGAAAGGGGGCAGATACGCAGTATTTT. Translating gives CSARDSGKGADTQYF.